These 23 T cell receptor beta chains came from one sample sequenced in a study of blood T cells in healthy people across ages. A sample-barcoded 5' primer and a J-beta primer mix were used in a second PCR of about 6 to 12 cycles. MiXCR was run by TCRdb on the 5' RACE reads, yielding one entry per CDR3 protein. The profile shows 650,000 to 800,000 distinct CDR3 sequences, over 40% of them singletons. The sequenced sample consisted of blood. The receptors come from a woman of 80 years or more in good health.

This clonotype came up many times. The chain links TRBV14 to TRBJ2-1; 10 positions agree with TRBD2. Losses at the gene ends were 4 bases for V and 4 bases for J; bases not matched to a gene: 7. Germline CDR1 reads SGHDN; CDR2 reads FVKESK. This CDR3 contains 16 residues. In DNA, the CDR3 is TGTGCCAGCAGCCGAAGAACTAGCGGGGTATACAATGAGCAGTTCTTC. Protein: CASSRRTSGVYNEQFF.

Remarks on this clonotype: Germline and junction disagree at one end, which may indicate a read error. The gene calls are TRBV15 and TRBJ2-5; 7 nucleotides line up with TRBD2. The CDR3 covers 14 residues. Germline V gives CDR1 LNHNV, CDR2 YYDKDF (reference sequence). CDR3 region: CATSTRGGEKTQYF. The CDR3, as DNA: TGTGCTACCAGCACCCGGGGAGGGGAAAAGACCCAGTACTTC.

The V and J genes are TRBV18 and TRBJ2-3; 11 positions agree with TRBD1. This CDR3 spans 15 amino acids. CDR1 and CDR2 from the germline V gene are KGHSH and LQKENI. The J segment lost 7 bases and the V segment lost 0 bases, leaving 3 bases of the junction unmatched. The CDR3 bases are TGTGCCAGCTCACCACCTGGGACAGGGGGGAATACGCAGTATTTT. Its translation is CASSPPGTGGNTQYF. Complete variable domain (other parts from reference TRBV18 and TRBJ2-3): NAGVMQNPRHLVRRRGQEARLRCSPMKGHSHVYWYRQLPEEGLKFMVYLQKENIIDESGMPKERFSAEFPKEGPSILRIQQVVRGDSAAYFCASSPPGTGGNTQYFGPGTRLTVL.

This rearrangement joins TRBV7-9 to TRBJ2-1, with a tentative D call TRBD1 (6 bases). This CDR3 has 15 amino acids. V lost 5 bases and J lost 7, with 18 bases in between. The germline gives CDR1 SEHNR, CDR2 FQNEAQ (reference sequence). The CDR3 reads CASSIAGVFSNEQFF. CDR3 coding DNA: TGTGCCAGCAGCATCGCAGGGGTTTTTTCGAATGAGCAGTTCTTC.

This clonotype was counted many times. The rearrangement uses TRBV6-6 and TRBJ2-3; D uncertain. This CDR3 region has 12 residues. With 5 bases removed from V and 7 bases from J, the gap between germline ends came to 10 bases. Germline V gene sequence: CDR1 MNHNY, CDR2 SVGAGI (reference sequence). The CDR3 nucleotides are TGTGCCAGCAGTCCCCTCTTATATACGCAGTATTTT. This gives the protein CASSPLLYTQYF.

This clonotype was seen a few times. With a much larger clone just one base away, this may be a read error. The chain carries TRBV7-9 and TRBJ1-1; D unresolved. There are 13 residues in the CDR3. Looked up from germline, CDR1 is SEHNR and CDR2 is FQNEAQ (reference sequence). CDR3 coding DNA: TGTACCAGCAGTTGGTGGGGTAACACTGAAGCTTTCTTT. This codes for CTSSWWGNTEAFF.

The chain has TRBV18 and TRBJ1-2, with D possibly matching TRBD1 (5 bases). Deletions cut 6 bases from V and 1 base from J, with 12 bases between. CDR1 is KGHSH and CDR2 is LQKENI in the germline V gene. The length of the CDR3 is 14 residues. CDR3 protein: CASSPTDNNYGYTF. The CDR3 nucleotides read TGTGCCAGCTCCCCGACAGACAATAACTATGGCTACACCTTC.

Regarding this clonotype: Possible read error: a much larger clone is one base away. The V and J genes are TRBV4-2 and TRBJ1-5; D is unclear. CDR3 length: 15 amino acids. CDR1 and CDR2 (germline): LGHNA, YNFKEQ. The CDR3 loop is CPSSQDLAGNQPQHF. The CDR3 nucleotides are TGTCCCAGCAGCCAAGATCTAGCGGGGAATCAGCCCCAGCATTTT.

The chain combines TRBV3-1 with TRBJ1-1; D may be TRBD1 (6 bases). Trimming removed 2 bases from V and 1 base from J, with 14 bases in between. The germline CDR1 and CDR2 sequences are LGHDT and YNNKEL (reference sequence). CDR3 size: 16 residues. CDR3 residues: CASSQLRRGGNTEAFF. The CDR3 DNA follows: TGTGCCAGCAGCCAACTGCGGCGAGGGGGGAACACTGAAGCTTTCTTT.

The chain couples TRBV25-1 to TRBJ2-3; 8 bases agree with TRBD1. CDR1 and CDR2 from the germline V gene are MGHDK and SYGVNS. Trimming removed 8 bases from V and 6 bases from J; junction bases left unmatched: 7. The CDR3 has 13 amino acids. The CDR3: CASPGQGSDTQYF. The CDR3 bases are TGTGCCAGCCCCGGACAGGGCAGCGATACGCAGTATTTT.

The V and J genes are TRBV29-1 and TRBJ1-2; 8 positions agree with TRBD1. From germline, CDR1 is SQVTM and CDR2 ANQGSEA. The V segment lost 4 bases and the J segment 7 bases; nucleotides outside the gene matches: 8. This CDR3 is built from 13 residues. The CDR3 nucleotides read TGCAGCGTTGGGACCGGACAGGGCAGTGGCTACACCTTC. Its protein product is CSVGTGQGSGYTF. Using reference TRBV29-1 and TRBJ1-2 for the parts outside the CDR3, the full variable domain is SAVISQKPSRDICQRGTSLTIQCQVDSQVTMMFWYRQQPGQSLTLIATANQGSEATYESGFVIDKFPISRPNLTFSTLTVSNMSPEDSSIYLCSVGTGQGSGYTFGSGTRLTVV.

The rearrangement uses TRBV7-9 and TRBJ1-2; TRBD1 aligns across 12 bases. V lost 1 base and J lost 3; bases outside the gene matches: 6. From germline, CDR1 is SEHNR and CDR2 FQNEAQ (reference sequence). CDR3 length: 17 amino acids. In DNA form, the CDR3 reads TGTGCCAGCAGCTTAGAGGGACAGGGGGCCCTCTACTATGGCTACACCTTC. It is translated as CASSLEGQGALYYGYTF.

This clonotype came up many times. The chain has TRBV12-3 or TRBV12-4 and TRBJ1-4, with 8 bases identical to TRBD1. V lost 6 bases, J lost 3 bases, and 3 bases stayed unmatched. CDR3 length: 14 amino acids. The CDR3 DNA reads as TGTGCCAGCAGCCTGGACAGGGCTAATGAAAAACTGTTTTTT. Amino acid sequence: CASSLDRANEKLFF.

The V and J genes are TRBV29-1 and TRBJ1-2, with TRBD1 identical over 9 bases. The trim removed 7 bases at V and 2 bases at J, leaving 5 bases unmatched. This CDR3 comprises 13 residues. Per the germline V gene, CDR1 is SQVTM and CDR2 is ANQGSEA. CDR3 sequence (DNA): TGCAGCGGAGGACAGGGGTCCAACTATGGCTACACCTTC. It specifies CSGGQGSNYGYTF. The full variable domain, completed using reference TRBV29-1 and TRBJ1-2, is SAVISQKPSRDICQRGTSLTIQCQVDSQVTMMFWYRQQPGQSLTLIATANQGSEATYESGFVIDKFPISRPNLTFSTLTVSNMSPEDSSIYLCSGGQGSNYGYTFGSGTRLTVV.

This clonotype came up once. A much larger clone sits a single nucleotide away, making a read error possible. V and J are TRBV5-1 and TRBJ2-1, with D unresolved. Trimming stripped 0 bases from V and 1 base from J, with 11 bases between. CDR3 length equals 16 residues. Germline values: CDR1 SGHRS, CDR2 YFSETQ. The CDR3 reads CASSLDGVISYNEQFF. Written as DNA, the CDR3 is TGCGCCAGCAGCTTGGATGGAGTGATATCCTACAATGAGCAGTTCTTC.

The chain employs TRBV29-1 and TRBJ1-2; 7 bases match TRBD1. The CDR3 runs 13 residues. The V segment lost 7 bases and the J segment 5 bases; nucleotides outside the gene matches: 10. The V gene's germline CDR1 is SQVTM and CDR2 ANQGSEA. The CDR3 sequence: CSGTTTGYYGYTF. As DNA, the CDR3 is TGCAGCGGCACGACGACAGGGTATTATGGCTACACCTTC.

The count of this clonotype is one. The genes are TRBV20-1 and TRBJ2-7; maybe TRBD2 (5 bases). With 0 bases removed from V and 9 bases from J, the gap between germline ends came to 15 bases. The CDR3 extends over 13 amino acids. CDR1 and CDR2 from the germline V gene are DFQATT and SNEGSKA (reference sequence). The CDR3 is CSARDRVAMGQYF. The CDR3 bases are TGCAGTGCTAGAGATCGGGTAGCGATGGGGCAGTACTTC.

This clonotype was seen a few times. The genes are TRBV27 and TRBJ1-2, with D possibly TRBD1 on 6 matching bases. The length of the CDR3 is 15 residues. V was trimmed by 5 bases and J by 3 bases, leaving 16 bases between them. Germline V gene sequence: CDR1 MNHEY, CDR2 SMNVEV (reference sequence). The CDR3 DNA reads TGTGCCAGCAGTACCAACAGGGTAGCCTACTATGGCTACACCTTC. This encodes CASSTNRVAYYGYTF.

The J gene is TRBJ2-1, the V gene TRBV20-1, with 7 bases aligning to TRBD2. This CDR3 spans 12 amino acids. Germline-derived CDR1 and CDR2 are DFQATT and SNEGSKA (reference sequence). After removal of 0 bases from V and 10 bases from J, the junction contained 3 bases not matched to a gene. CDR3 nucleotides: TGCAGTGCTAGAGAGAGCGGGACGGAGCAGTTCTTC. Protein sequence: CSARESGTEQFF.

This CDR3 reads CASSTPSGGINNEQFF. The CDR3 nucleotides are TGTGCCAGCAGCACGCCGAGCGGGGGGATAAACAATGAGCAGTTCTTC. The V and J genes are TRBV7-3 and TRBJ2-1; TRBD2 agrees at 9 bases. The CDR3 spans 16 residues. CDR1 and CDR2 from the germline V gene are SGHTA and FQGTGA. V dropped 5 bases and J dropped 5; count of bases not matched to a gene: 10.

At least ten counts were recorded for this clonotype. The V gene is TRBV29-1, the J gene TRBJ2-5, with 14 bases fitting TRBD2. Germline V gene data show CDR1 as SQVTM and CDR2 as ANQGSEA. This CDR3 region has 16 residues. Trimming cost V 1 base and J 5 bases; bases outside gene matches: 6. The CDR3 sequence: CSVEAGLAGGSETQYF. The CDR3 region has the DNA TGCAGCGTTGAAGCCGGACTAGCGGGGGGATCTGAGACCCAGTACTTC.

The chain employs TRBV2 and TRBJ1-6; D remains unclear. This CDR3 comprises 14 residues. Germline assignment: CDR1 SNHLY and CDR2 FYNNEI. Trimming took 1 base from V and 6 from J, leaving 7 bases between them. CDR3 DNA sequence: TGTGCCAGCAGTGAAGGGGCAACTAATTCACCCCTCCACTTT. Residues: CASSEGATNSPLHF.

There are a few counts of this clonotype. V gene TRBV24-1 combines with J gene TRBJ2-7; D is perhaps TRBD1 or TRBD2 (5 bases each). The germline V and J ends were trimmed by 5 bases and 7 bases, with 17 bases remaining between them. CDR3 length equals 14 residues. Per the germline V gene, CDR1 is KGHDR and CDR2 is SFDVKD. The CDR3 protein is CATSVGGSRTEQYF. CDR3 coding DNA: TGTGCCACCAGTGTTGGGGGTTCGAGGACAGAGCAGTACTTC.